This TCR beta chain emerged from a study of shared clonotypes between healthy human individuals. Notes on the study in general: As a rule, naive subsets had a larger estimated richness than memory subsets.

In germline, CDR1 is SGDLS, CDR2 YYNGEE. The CDR3 length is 15 residues. With 1 base removed from V and 4 bases from J, the gap between germline ends came to 11 bases. The protocol was immunoSEQ multiplex PCR, while the TCRdb copy is restricted to in-frame clones and leaves out a portion. This table holds roughly 2.1 million clones, around 93% found once. Selected positively for CCR7 and CD45RO-negative, naive CD8 cells excluded terminally differentiated effector memory CD45RA+ cells. This clone occurred once. Its target is not known. The sample carries other DNA sequences with the same CDR3. This TCR derives from a man aged 18-30 years in good health. Some clones in this sample may be carry-over from other donors' samples. The rearrangement links TRBV9 to TRBJ2-2; D is ambiguous. Sequenced material: naive CD8+ T cells from PBMCs. CDR3 sequence (DNA): TGTGCCAGCAGCGTAAAGGGCGCAGGCACCGGGGAGCTGTTTTTT. Protein sequence: CASSVKGAGTGELFF.